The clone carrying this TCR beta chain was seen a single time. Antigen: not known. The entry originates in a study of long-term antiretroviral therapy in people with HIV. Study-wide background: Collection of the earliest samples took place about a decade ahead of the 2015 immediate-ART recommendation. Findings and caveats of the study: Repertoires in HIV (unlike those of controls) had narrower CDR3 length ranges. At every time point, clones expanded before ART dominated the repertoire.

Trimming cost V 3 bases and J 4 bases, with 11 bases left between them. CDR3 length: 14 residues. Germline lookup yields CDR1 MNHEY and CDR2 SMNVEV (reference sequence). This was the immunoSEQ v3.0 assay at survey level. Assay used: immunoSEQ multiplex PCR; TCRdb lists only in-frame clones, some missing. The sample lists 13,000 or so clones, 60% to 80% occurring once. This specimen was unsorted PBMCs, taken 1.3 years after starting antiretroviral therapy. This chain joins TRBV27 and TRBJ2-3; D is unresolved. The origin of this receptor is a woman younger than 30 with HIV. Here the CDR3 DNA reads TGTGCCAGCAGTTTCCGTTTCGGCGCAGATACGCAGTATTTT. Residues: CASSFRFGADTQYF.